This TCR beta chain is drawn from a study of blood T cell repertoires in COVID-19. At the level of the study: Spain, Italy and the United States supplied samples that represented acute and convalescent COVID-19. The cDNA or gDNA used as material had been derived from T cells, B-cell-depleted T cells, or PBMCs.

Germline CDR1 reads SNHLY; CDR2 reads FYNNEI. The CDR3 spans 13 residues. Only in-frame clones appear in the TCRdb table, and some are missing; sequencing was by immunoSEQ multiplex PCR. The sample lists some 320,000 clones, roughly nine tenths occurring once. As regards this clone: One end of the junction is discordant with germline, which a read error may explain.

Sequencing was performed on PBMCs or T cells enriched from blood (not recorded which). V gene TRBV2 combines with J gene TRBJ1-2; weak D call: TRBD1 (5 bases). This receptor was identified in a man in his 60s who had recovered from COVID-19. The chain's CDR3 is CASSEGVGSGYTF. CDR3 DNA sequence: TGTGCCAGCAGCGAAGGGGTGGGCTCGGGCTACACCTTC.